Shown below are 17 T cell receptor beta chains from a single sample sequenced in a study of blood T cells in healthy people across ages. It was with a sample-barcoded 5' primer and a J-beta primer mix that a second PCR of roughly 7 to 12 cycles was run. TCRdb ran MiXCR on the 5' RACE reads and lists one entry per CDR3 protein. Seen here are approximately 940,000 distinct CDR3 sequences, roughly 52% observed once, and the top ten hold roughly 12%. The sequencing sample was made of blood. All receptors derive from a man aged 30-40 years in good health.

This clonotype occurred many times. V and J are TRBV29-1 and TRBJ2-7; no reliable D call. The V and J ends lost 7 bases and 3 bases respectively, with 16 bases between them. The CDR3 length is 13 residues. The germline CDR1 and CDR2 sequences are SQVTM and ANQGSEA. The CDR3 loop is CSAIDAGIYEQYF. In nucleotides, the CDR3 is TGCAGCGCCATAGACGCAGGCATCTACGAGCAGTACTTC.

The chain combines TRBV7-9 with TRBJ2-5; TRBD1 matches at 10 bases. The end of the DNA fits TRBJ2-7 better, so the J call may be wrong. CDR1 is SEHNR, CDR2 FQNEAQ, per germline (reference sequence). This CDR3 is 14 amino acids long. This CDR3 reads CASSFGTGDNEQYF. Here the CDR3 DNA reads TGTGCCAGCAGCTTTGGGACAGGGGATAACGAGCAGTACTTC.

V and J are TRBV4-1 and TRBJ1-5, with 8 bases lining up with TRBD1. The CDR3 runs to 17 residues. The germline V gene has CDR1 MGHRA and CDR2 YSYEKL. V dropped 0 bases and J dropped 2; count of bases not matched to a gene: 6. The DNA for the CDR3 is TGCGCCAGCAGCCAAGATGACAGGGGAAAGGGCAATCAGCCCCAGCATTTT. Protein product: CASSQDDRGKGNQPQHF.

The rearrangement links TRBV10-3 to TRBJ2-3; 7 nucleotides agree with TRBD2. Germline trimming cut 8 bases from V and 0 bases from J; bases unmatched to any gene: 5. The CDR3 contains 14 residues. Germline assignment: CDR1 ENHRY and CDR2 SYGVKD. CDR3 DNA sequence: TGTGCCATCGGTGGACTAGGTAGCACAGATACGCAGTATTTT. Translating gives CAIGGLGSTDTQYF.

The chain has TRBV20-1 and TRBJ1-6; D ambiguous. The length of the CDR3 is 12 residues. Trimming removed 0 bases at V and 8 bases at J, with 5 bases between. CDR1 and CDR2 from the germline V gene are DFQATT and SNEGSKA (reference sequence). As DNA, the CDR3 is TGCAGTGCTAGAGAGTTGGATTCACCCCTCCACTTT. It yields the protein CSARELDSPLHF.

The V call is TRBV28, the J call TRBJ2-3; TRBD1 matches 7 bases. Germline-derived CDR1 and CDR2 are MDHEN and SYDVKM. V was pared by 7 bases and J by 0 bases, with 1 base of the junction left unmatched. The CDR3 totals 13 residues. This CDR3 reads CASMTGSTDTQYF. CDR3 coding DNA: TGTGCCAGCATGACAGGGAGCACAGATACGCAGTATTTT.

This clonotype occurred a few times. The J gene is TRBJ2-3, the V gene TRBV28; TRBD2 matches 12 bases. The CDR3 spans 18 residues. The ends lost 5 bases at V and 5 bases at J; junction bases unmatched: 14. Germline V gene lookup returns CDR1 MDHEN and CDR2 SYDVKM. The CDR3 spells CASSTRVLAGGPEDTQYF. In DNA, the CDR3 is TGTGCCAGCAGTACCCGAGTCCTAGCGGGGGGGCCGGAAGATACGCAGTATTTT.

The V gene is TRBV27, the J gene TRBJ2-7; D unresolved. Germline V gene data show CDR1 as MNHEY and CDR2 as SMNVEV (reference sequence). V was shortened by 5 bases and J by 6 bases, with 11 bases between the two germline ends. CDR3 size: 12 residues. CDR3 coding DNA: TGTGCCAGCAGTAGTGGTGGAGCCGAGCAGTACTTC. Translating it yields CASSSGGAEQYF.

With regard to this clonotype: The junction differs from germline at one of its ends, possibly a read error. This rearrangement joins TRBV2 to TRBJ2-3; D possibly matches TRBD1 or TRBD2 (5 bases each). The CDR3 spans 12 residues. CDR1 is SNHLY, CDR2 FYNNEI, per germline. CDR3 in amino acids: CASGTDTGTQYF. The DNA of the CDR3 is TGTGCCAGTGGGACGGACACAGGTACGCAGTATTTT.

This clonotype was detected only a few times. The rearrangement uses TRBV12-3 or TRBV12-4 and TRBJ2-2; TRBD2 aligns across 9 bases. The CDR3 loop spans 13 amino acids. V lost 6 bases and J lost 8; bases outside the gene matches: 4. The CDR3 DNA is TGTGCCAGCAGGATAGCGGGAGCTGGGGAGCTGTTTTTT. It translates to CASRIAGAGELFF.

The chain has TRBV6-5 and TRBJ2-7; D possibly corresponds to TRBD2 (5 bases). The CDR3 has 12 residues. The V and J ends lost 6 bases and 12 bases respectively, with 18 bases between them. Germline assignment: CDR1 MNHEY and CDR2 SVGAGI. CDR3 protein: CASRGGPSFLYF. In DNA form, the CDR3 reads TGTGCCAGCAGAGGCGGGCCGAGCTTTCTGTACTTC.

J is TRBJ2-1 and V is TRBV20-1; 8 bases align to TRBD2. The length of the CDR3 is 15 residues. J lost 8 bases, V lost 6 bases, and 15 bases had no gene match. CDR1 is DFQATT, CDR2 SNEGSKA, per germline (reference sequence). Written as DNA, the CDR3 is TGCAGTGCCCCGATCCCGGGACTAGAGCTCCATGAGCAGTTCTTC. It encodes CSAPIPGLELHEQFF.

The chain combines TRBV5-1 with TRBJ2-1; D might be TRBD1 (5 bases). Germline assignment: CDR1 SGHRS and CDR2 YFSETQ. This CDR3 comprises 14 residues. V lost 0 bases and J 8 bases, leaving 12 bases between the germline ends. The CDR3 sequence is CASSLATIGDEQFF. As DNA, the CDR3 is TGCGCCAGCAGCTTGGCAACAATAGGGGATGAGCAGTTCTTC.

This chain uses TRBV20-1 with TRBJ2-3, with TRBD1 matching 8 bases. The germline CDR1 and CDR2 sequences are DFQATT and SNEGSKA (reference sequence). The V gene end was trimmed by 0 bases and the J gene end by 0 bases; junction bases not matched to a gene: 8. The length of the CDR3 is 17 residues. The CDR3 protein is CSARDPRTGLSTDTQYF. The CDR3 DNA sequence: TGCAGTGCTAGAGATCCCAGGACAGGGCTTAGCACAGATACGCAGTATTTT.

About this clonotype: Lacking the conserved final phenylalanine or tryptophan, this CDR3 likely reflects a read error. The DNA is omitted, as the CDR3 cannot be located on it reliably, and the CDR3 follows TCRdb's listing. This chain joins TRBV12-3 or TRBV12-4 and TRBJ2-3; the listed D gene, TRBD2, was not tested against the DNA. The CDR3 totals 15 residues, both ends included. The CDR3 is CASKGITGGSDMEYS.

The chain combines TRBV11-2 with TRBJ2-1; 10 nucleotides agree with TRBD2. V lost 4 bases, J lost 3 bases, and 0 bases stayed unmatched. The CDR3 extends over 14 amino acids. Germline CDR1 and CDR2: SGHAT and FQNNGV. The CDR3 loop is CASSWTSGYNEQFF. In nucleotides, the CDR3 is TGTGCCAGCAGCTGGACTAGCGGCTACAATGAGCAGTTCTTC.

This clonotype was seen a few times. The V gene is TRBV5-1, the J gene TRBJ2-3; TRBD1 matches 8 bases. The V gene end was trimmed by 5 bases and the J gene end by 0 bases; junction bases not matched to a gene: 8. The germline V gene encodes CDR1 SGHRS and CDR2 YFSETQ. The CDR3 is 16 residues long. The CDR3 loop is CASRRGTGASTDTQYF. In nucleotides, the CDR3 is TGCGCCAGCAGACGAGGGACAGGTGCTAGCACAGATACGCAGTATTTT.